This T cell receptor (beta chain) was retrieved from a study of T cell responses to AZD1222 COVID-19 vaccine. Study-wide results and limits: No day 14 peak samples; only post-peak repertoires were characterized. Donor demographics were predominantly white British with a female majority; clonal diversity may be underestimated. Only a handful of AZD1222 recipients, roughly 6 in all, had baseline seropositivity.

Regarding this clone: Its target is unknown.

Libraries were prepared by immunoSEQ multiplex PCR; TCRdb keeps only in-frame clonotypes and omits some of them. Of 130,000 to 150,000 clones in the sample, roughly nine tenths were seen once. The clonotype was recovered from an adult who received the AZD1222 COVID-19 vaccine. Sequenced here: peripheral blood, sampled 28 days after the second AZD1222 dose.

CDR3 in DNA: TGCGCCAGCAGCCAGGAGGGTGACAGGTCCTATGGCTACACCTTC. The encoded protein is CASSQEGDRSYGYTF. The J gene is TRBJ1-2, the V gene TRBV4-3; possible D gene TRBD1, 6 bases. Trimming took 3 bases from V and 4 from J, leaving 15 bases between them. This CDR3 has 15 amino acids. Germline CDR1 reads LGHNA; CDR2 reads YSLEER.